The 5 T cell receptor beta chains given below trace back to one sample, sequenced in a study of blood T cells in healthy people across ages (dated by TCRdb to the mid-2010s). The receptor library was made with 5' RACE. TCRdb shows the sequencer as Illumina HiSeq 2500. A second PCR of about 6 to 12 cycles was run with a J-beta primer mix and a sample-barcoded 5' primer. TCRdb reprocessed the public reads (quality trimming at Q25 with fastp, clone calling with MiXCR) and kept in-frame beta chains. Merged by CDR3 protein, the rows form single entries marked with the most common genes and DNA. The sample table shows approximately 730,000 distinct CDR3 sequences, and more than 40% are seen once. The top ten constitute more than 20% of the sample. The sequenced material came from blood. The receptors were gathered from a woman aged 60-75 years in good health.

In this sample, this clonotype turned up many times. CDR3 region: CASKPGPLRSEQFF. The CDR3 DNA follows: TGTGCCAGCAAACCGGGACCGCTTCGATCGGAGCAGTTCTTC. This chain uses TRBV12-3 or TRBV12-4 with TRBJ2-1; D is possibly TRBD1 or TRBD2 (5 bases each). V gave up 7 bases and J gave up 10 bases, with 20 bases separating them. The CDR3 is made up of 14 amino acids.

The J gene is TRBJ2-5, the V gene TRBV28; 7 bases are a match to TRBD2. There are 17 residues in the CDR3. From germline, CDR1 is MDHEN and CDR2 SYDVKM. V shed 5 bases and J 0 bases; nucleotides not matched to a gene: 12. CDR3: CASSIPSTSRYQETQYF. DNA for the CDR3: TGTGCCAGCAGTATCCCCTCGACTAGCCGGTACCAAGAGACCCAGTACTTC.

The table lists this clonotype with a few counts. CDR3: CRGLGQGRDYGYTF. The CDR3 nucleotides read TGCAGGGGTCTTGGACAGGGAAGGGACTATGGCTACACCTTC. The chain joins TRBV20-1 to TRBJ1-2; 8 bases agree with TRBD1. The CDR3 length is 14 residues. CDR1 is DFQATT, CDR2 SNEGSKA, per germline (reference sequence).

This chain connects TRBV5-1 to TRBJ2-4, with 9 positions matching TRBD2. TRBJ2-7 explains the end of the DNA better; the J call may be wrong. This CDR3 contains 19 residues. Looked up from germline, CDR1 is SGHRS and CDR2 is YFSETQ. CDR3 sequence: CASSSRGGTSRSVVYEQYF. CDR3 nucleotide sequence: TGCGCCAGCAGCTCCAGGGGAGGGACTAGCAGGAGTGTGGTGTACGAGCAGTACTTC.

This clonotype has a count of ten or more. The gene calls are TRBV7-9 and TRBJ2-1, with no clear D. The CDR3 runs to 13 residues. Looked up from germline, CDR1 is SEHNR and CDR2 is FQNEAQ (reference sequence). The ends were cut back, 5 bases at V and 7 bases at J, with 12 bases in the middle. CDR3: CASSPQTRNEQFF. The DNA of the CDR3 is TGTGCCAGCAGCCCCCAGACTCGGAATGAGCAGTTCTTC. Full variable domain (rest looked up from reference TRBV7-9 and TRBJ2-1): DTGVSQNPRHKITKRGQNVTFRCDPISEHNRLYWYRQTLGQGPEFLTYFQNEAQLEKSRLLSDRFSAERPKGSFSTLEIQRTEQGDSAMYLCASSPQTRNEQFFGPGTRLTVL.